The 27 T cell receptor beta chains given below trace back to one sample, sequenced in a study of cytomegalovirus exposure and HLA in healthy donors. The PCR was carried out with 60 Vbeta primers and 13 Jbeta primers. Some clones are missing from TCRdb's copy, which holds only in-frame ones; the method was immunoSEQ multiplex PCR. The sample contains just under 80,000 clones, approximately 78% of which appear only once. Sequenced input: PBMCs. The receptors were gathered from a man in his forties or fifties in good health and CMV-seronegative.

This clone has only one observation. This chain connects TRBV4-3 to TRBJ2-5; TRBD2 matches 7 bases. The CDR3 has 14 residues. Trimming at V came to 1 base and at J to 4 bases, leaving 3 bases not matched to a gene. The germline V gene has CDR1 LGHNA and CDR2 YSLEER. The CDR3 nucleotides are TGCGCCAGCAGCCAAGGGGTAGCGGGAGAGACCCAGTACTTC. It is translated as CASSQGVAGETQYF.

This rearrangement joins TRBV14 to TRBJ2-5, with 12 positions matching TRBD2. The DNA end is a closer match to TRBJ2-7, so the J assignment may be wrong. Germline CDR1 SGHDN, CDR2 FVKESK. CDR3 size: 17 residues. The chain's CDR3 is CASSQGVLAGGDYEQYF. The CDR3 DNA is TGTGCCAGCAGCCAAGGGGTCCTAGCGGGAGGGGACTACGAGCAGTACTTC.

This clone was observed a few times. The chain combines TRBV4-3 with TRBJ2-7; 9 bases align to TRBD2. This CDR3 spans 17 amino acids. With 2 bases clipped from V and 1 base from J, the junction kept 9 bases outside the gene matches. From germline, CDR1 is LGHNA and CDR2 YSLEER. The CDR3 DNA reads as TGCGCCAGCAGCCAAACATTCGGACTAGCGCAGTCCTACGAGCAGTACTTC. Translation gives CASSQTFGLAQSYEQYF.

This clone was picked up one time. The CDR3 DNA follows: TGTGCCAGCAGTCCCGGGAACGAAAAACTGTTTTTT. This translates into CASSPGNEKLFF. The chain uses TRBV28 and TRBJ1-4; D is uncertain. Germline V gene sequence: CDR1 MDHEN, CDR2 SYDVKM. The V and J ends lost 5 bases and 8 bases respectively, with 9 bases between them. This CDR3 region has 12 residues.

V is TRBV29-1 and J is TRBJ1-4; tentatively, D is TRBD1 (6 bases). The CDR3 extends over 15 amino acids. V was shortened by 7 bases and J by 0 bases, with 15 bases between the two germline ends. Germline assignment: CDR1 SQVTM and CDR2 ANQGSEA. The CDR3 sequence: CSGVAGDATNEKLFF. Written as DNA, the CDR3 is TGCAGCGGGGTGGCAGGGGATGCAACTAATGAAAAACTGTTTTTT.

The V gene is TRBV6-6, the J gene TRBJ2-3; tentative D call: TRBD2 (8 bases). Germline V gives CDR1 MNHNY, CDR2 SVGAGI (reference sequence). The CDR3 has 14 residues. Trimming removed 8 bases from V and 7 bases from J, with 19 bases in between. The CDR3 sequence: CASDNGRGQNTQYF. CDR3 DNA sequence: TGTGCCAGCGATAACGGGAGGGGACAGAATACGCAGTATTTT.

The chain is built from TRBV7-9 and TRBJ2-1; 7 bases are a match to TRBD2. CDR3 size: 17 residues. V was pared by 2 bases and J by 10 bases, with 17 bases of the junction left unmatched. Per the germline V gene, CDR1 is SEHNR and CDR2 is FQNEAQ (reference sequence). The CDR3 reads CASSLRGGAGEQDEQFF. The CDR3 DNA sequence: TGTGCCAGCAGCTTAAGGGGAGGGGCTGGGGAGCAGGACGAGCAGTTCTTC.

The chain uses TRBV6-5 and TRBJ1-2; TRBD1 matches 7 bases. The junction had 3 bases not matched to a gene; V was cut back by 0 bases and J by 5 bases. This CDR3 comprises 14 residues. The V gene's germline CDR1 is MNHEY and CDR2 SVGAGI. CDR3 in DNA: TGTGCCAGCAGTTACTCTGCAGGGGGGTATGGCTACACCTTC. Amino acid sequence: CASSYSAGGYGYTF.

V gene TRBV21-1 combines with J gene TRBJ2-7; the table calls TRBD1, which could not be checked here. TRBV21-1 represents a pseudogene. This CDR3 spans 14 amino acids. CDR3 DNA sequence: TGTGCCAGCAGTGGGACAGGGAAATCCTACGAGCAGTACTTC. It translates to CASSGTGKSYEQYF.

The chain has TRBV5-6 and TRBJ1-1; possibly TRBD1 for D (6 bases). This CDR3 region has 15 residues. V was trimmed by 1 base and J by 5 bases, leaving 15 bases between them. Per germline, CDR1 SGHDT and CDR2 YYEEEE. The CDR3, as DNA: TGTGCCAGCAGCTTGCAGCACACAGGGCAGACTGAAGCTTTCTTT. This translates into CASSLQHTGQTEAFF.

A few counts support this clone. CDR3 sequence: CASSRTGGIYGYTF. Here the CDR3 DNA reads TGTGCCAGCAGCCGGACAGGGGGAATATATGGCTACACCTTC. The chain recombines TRBV7-8 with TRBJ1-2; TRBD1 agrees at 10 bases. V dropped 5 bases and J dropped 5; count of bases not matched to a gene: 5. CDR3 size: 14 residues. CDR1 SGHVS and CDR2 FQNEAQ come from the germline V gene.

The chain employs TRBV30 and TRBJ1-2; TRBD1 matches at 7 bases. Trimming removed 2 bases from V and 7 bases from J; junction bases left unmatched: 7. This CDR3 contains 13 residues. The germline CDR1 and CDR2 sequences are GTSNPN and SVGIG (reference sequence). The CDR3 reads CAWSPTGSGGYTF. DNA for the CDR3: TGTGCCTGGAGTCCGACAGGGAGCGGTGGCTACACCTTC. Complete variable domain (other parts from reference TRBV30 and TRBJ1-2): SQTIHQWPATLVQPVGSPLSLECTVEGTSNPNLYWYRQAAGRGLQLLFYSVGIGQISSEVPQNLSASRPQDRQFILSSKKLLLSDSGFYLCAWSPTGSGGYTFGSGTRLTVV.

The chain employs TRBV6-1 and TRBJ2-7, with 8 nucleotides matching TRBD1. The CDR3 has 15 residues. Germline values: CDR1 MNHNS, CDR2 SASEGT. Losses at the gene ends were 4 bases for V and 6 bases for J; bases not matched to a gene: 11. The CDR3, as DNA: TGTGCCAGCAGTGGCCTAGCGACAGGGGCAGCCGAGCAGTACTTC. Residues: CASSGLATGAAEQYF.

The J gene is TRBJ1-1, the V gene TRBV5-4; D not certain. The CDR3 contains 15 residues. V gave up 0 bases and J gave up 4 bases, with 13 bases separating them. The germline gives CDR1 SGHNT, CDR2 YYREEE (reference sequence). The CDR3 loop reads CASSLGLGEGTEAFF. The CDR3 region has the DNA TGTGCCAGCAGCTTGGGCCTGGGTGAGGGCACTGAAGCTTTCTTT.

Comment on this clone: A junction end diverges from the germline sequence, so it may reflect a read error. The chain has TRBV7-7 and TRBJ2-5, with D perhaps TRBD1 (5 bases). There are 12 residues in the CDR3. The V gene's germline CDR1 is SSHAT and CDR2 FNYEAQ (reference sequence). Written as DNA, the CDR3 is TGTGCTAGCAGCCAGGGTCAAGAGACCCAGTACTTC. Its protein is CASSQGQETQYF.

The chain couples TRBV19 to TRBJ2-3, with a possible D match to TRBD2 (6 bases). Trimming stripped 3 bases from V and 4 bases from J, with 17 bases between. Germline values: CDR1 LNHDA, CDR2 SQIVND (reference sequence). CDR3 length equals 16 residues. The CDR3 sequence is CASSIPRGAGPDTQYF. The CDR3 DNA reads TGTGCCAGTAGTATTCCCCGCGGTGCGGGACCAGATACGCAGTATTTT.

This clone came up once. This chain joins TRBV6-1 and TRBJ2-5; D remains ambiguous. V was clipped by 3 bases and J by 4 bases, with 6 bases between them. The CDR3 has 12 amino acids. Germline CDR1 and CDR2: MNHNS and SASEGT. The CDR3 coding sequence is TGTGCCAGCAGTGATTTGGCAGAGACCCAGTACTTC. Translation gives CASSDLAETQYF.

The genes are TRBV25-1 and TRBJ2-1; 7 nucleotides line up with TRBD1. Looked up from germline, CDR1 is MGHDK and CDR2 is SYGVNS. Germline trimming cut 3 bases from V and 7 bases from J; bases unmatched to any gene: 12. The CDR3 loop spans 16 amino acids. The CDR3 DNA reads as TGTGCCAGCAGTGATTTGATATGGACAGGCATTAATGAGCAGTTCTTC. It translates to CASSDLIWTGINEQFF.

This chain joins TRBV9 and TRBJ1-1; 7 bases are shared with TRBD1. Germline assignment: CDR1 SGDLS and CDR2 YYNGEE. This CDR3 comprises 15 residues. J lost 3 bases, V lost 4 bases, and 9 bases had no gene match. The CDR3 reads CASSPYDRADTEAFF. As DNA, the CDR3 is TGTGCCAGCAGCCCTTACGACAGGGCTGACACTGAAGCTTTCTTT.

The rearrangement joins TRBV2 to TRBJ2-7; 9 nucleotides agree with TRBD2. The V segment lost 7 bases and the J segment 6 bases; nucleotides outside the gene matches: 19. The CDR3 is 17 amino acids. Germline V gene data show CDR1 as SNHLY and CDR2 as FYNNEI. The CDR3 nucleotides read TGTGCCAGCAAAAAGGAGGGGGCGGGAGGGCCAGGCTTCGAGCAGTACTTC. This gives the protein CASKKEGAGGPGFEQYF.

The rearrangement links TRBV19 to TRBJ2-1; 14 positions match TRBD2. Germline CDR1 is LNHDA and CDR2 is SQIVND (reference sequence). This CDR3 comprises 15 residues. The V and J ends lost 5 bases and 12 bases, in that order; junction bases with no gene match: 9. Written as DNA, the CDR3 is TGTGCCAGTAGTCCAACCGGGACTAGCGGGGGTTGGCAGTTCTTC. Protein product: CASSPTGTSGGWQFF.

This clone was recorded a few times. The chain joins TRBV7-3 to TRBJ2-7, with 8 positions matching TRBD1. The CDR3 extends over 14 amino acids. V was clipped by 2 bases and J by 3 bases; unmatched bases: 3. Per germline, CDR1 SGHTA and CDR2 FQGTGA. CDR3 bases: TGTGCCAGCAGCTTAGTTGGACAGGGCTACGAGCAGTACTTC. It codes for CASSLVGQGYEQYF.

The V call is TRBV2, the J call TRBJ1-4; a possible D gene is TRBD1 (5 bases). V was clipped by 7 bases and J by 2 bases, with 14 bases between them. Per germline, CDR1 SNHLY and CDR2 FYNNEI. The CDR3 contains 15 residues. The DNA for the CDR3 is TGTGCCAGCACCTACCAGGGTGGTACTAATGAAAAACTGTTTTTT. This translates into CASTYQGGTNEKLFF. The complete variable domain, with remaining parts taken from reference TRBV2 and TRBJ1-4, reads EPEVTQTPSHQVTQMGQEVILRCVPISNHLYFYWYRQILGQKVEFLVSFYNNEISEKSEIFDDQFSVERPDGSNFTLKIRSTKLEDSAMYFCASTYQGGTNEKLFFGSGTQLSVL.

The chain has TRBV29-1 and TRBJ1-1; 7 nucleotides match TRBD1. Per germline, CDR1 SQVTM and CDR2 ANQGSEA. The CDR3 extends over 16 amino acids. Trimming at V came to 4 bases and at J to 1 base, leaving 12 bases not matched to a gene. CDR3 residues: CSVVGGAGGGNTEAFF. The CDR3 nucleotides read TGCAGCGTTGTCGGGGGGGCAGGGGGGGGGAACACTGAAGCTTTCTTT.

The CDR3 is CASSFQGGGNTDTQYF. The CDR3, as DNA: TGTGCCAGCAGCTTTCAAGGGGGGGGGAACACAGATACGCAGTATTTT. The chain recombines TRBV7-9 with TRBJ2-3, with a possible D match to TRBD2 (7 bases). Germline CDR1 SEHNR, CDR2 FQNEAQ (reference sequence). CDR3 size: 16 residues. The ends were cut back, 3 bases at V and 2 bases at J, with 15 bases in the middle.

The rearrangement links TRBV7-8 to TRBJ2-3; 11 bases are a match to TRBD2. The germline CDR1 and CDR2 sequences are SGHVS and FQNEAQ. With V trimmed by 1 base and J by 0 bases, 12 bases remained unmatched. The CDR3 has 20 residues. In DNA, the CDR3 is TGTGCCAGCAGCTTAGGTCGGACTAGCGGGTTAGGCTCTAGCACAGATACGCAGTATTTT. Translating it yields CASSLGRTSGLGSSTDTQYF.

The chain links TRBV7-2 to TRBJ1-5, with 7 bases matching TRBD1. Germline CDR1 is SGHTA and CDR2 is FQGNSA. After removal of 1 base from V and 4 bases from J, the junction contained 4 bases not matched to a gene. The CDR3 is 15 residues long. The CDR3: CASSLDTGENQPQHF. CDR3 nucleotides: TGTGCCAGCAGCTTAGATACAGGGGAGAATCAGCCCCAGCATTTT.